The sequence of this T cell receptor (beta chain) was determined in a study of CD8 T cells in Susac syndrome. The multiple sclerosis controls comprised treatment-naive patients whose relapsing-remitting disease was stable or active. The study, taken as a whole, reports: An acknowledgment was made by the study that its TCR sequencing and HLA analysis involved relatively few individuals.

Reverse transcription of about 0.5 to 1 ug RNA used random hexamers. Amplification of TCR beta CDR3 spanned 54 Vbeta and 13 Jbeta via immunoSEQ multiplex PCR. TCRdb called the immunoSEQ multiplex PCR reads again in MiXCR, with one record for every CDR3 protein. The table lists about 430,000 distinct CDR3 sequences, 75% to 90% of them singletons, with approximately 0.12% in the top ten. The germline V and J ends were trimmed by 3 bases and 9 bases, with 15 bases remaining between them. The CDR3 extends over 14 amino acids. Germline CDR1 LNHDA, CDR2 SQIVND (reference sequence). Remarks on this clonotype: What it binds is unknown.

The gene calls are TRBV19 and TRBJ1-5; no clear D gene. This receptor was identified in a human donor with multiple sclerosis. Input material: CD8+ T cells from PBMCs. The CDR3 DNA reads TGTGCCAGTAGTATCCTCAGTGAGTTGGGGCCCCAGCATTTT. It yields the protein CASSILSELGPQHF.